This TCR beta chain was profiled in a study of beta chain features in type 1 diabetes. On the study more broadly: Examination covered under 120 million sorted cells spanning all samples.

CDR3 length: 13 residues. CDR1 and CDR2 from the germline V gene are SGHTA and FQGTGA. Trimming shortened V by 0 bases and J by 6 bases, and 8 bases separated the two germline ends. Sorting with CD45RO/CCR7/CD25/CD127/CD95/CD27 yielded naive, central memory, regulatory and stem-like memory CD4+ cells. Study-wide results and caveats: Reduced insertions and increased deletions marked VDJ junctions in type 1 diabetes patients. People with Type 1 diabetes carried modestly yet significantly shorter TCRB CDR3s in all four CD4+ subsets.

With respect to this clone: Its antigen is undetermined.

Since all of the isolated RNA was reverse transcribed, expressed TCRB transcripts were what got sequenced. TCRdb keeps only in-frame clones here, not all; method: immunoSEQ multiplex PCR. The sample contains a few hundred thousand clones, over 10% of which appear only once. This chain connects TRBV7-3 to TRBJ1-2; a weak D match, TRBD1 (5 bases). The sequenced sample consisted of naive CD4+ T cells from blood. This TCR came from a man in his late teens or twenties in good health. For the CDR3, the DNA is TGTGCCAGCAGCTTAACCAGGGAACATGGCTACACCTTC. It encodes CASSLTREHGYTF.